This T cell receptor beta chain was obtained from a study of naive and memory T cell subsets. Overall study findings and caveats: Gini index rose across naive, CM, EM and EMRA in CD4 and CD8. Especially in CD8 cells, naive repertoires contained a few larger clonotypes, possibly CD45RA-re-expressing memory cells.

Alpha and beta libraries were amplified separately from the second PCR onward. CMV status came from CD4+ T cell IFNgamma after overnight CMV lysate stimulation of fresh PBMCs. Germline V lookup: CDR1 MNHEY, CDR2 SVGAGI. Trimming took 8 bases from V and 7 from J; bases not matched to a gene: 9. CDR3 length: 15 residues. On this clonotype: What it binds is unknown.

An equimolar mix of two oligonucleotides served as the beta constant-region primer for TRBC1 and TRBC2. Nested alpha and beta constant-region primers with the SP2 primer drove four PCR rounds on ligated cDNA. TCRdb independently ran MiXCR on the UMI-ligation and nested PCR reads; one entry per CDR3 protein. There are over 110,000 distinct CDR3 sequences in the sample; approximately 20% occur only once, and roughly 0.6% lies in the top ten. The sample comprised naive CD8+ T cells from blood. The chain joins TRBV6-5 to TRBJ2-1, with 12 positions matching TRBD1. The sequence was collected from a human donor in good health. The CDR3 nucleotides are TGTGCCAGCCGAGCCGGGACAGGGGGCGGGAATGAGCAGTTCTTC. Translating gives CASRAGTGGGNEQFF.